The 10 T cell receptor beta chains presented below share a single source sample, sequenced in a study of T cells in Graves' hyperthyroidism and ophthalmopathy. Researchers amplified the TCR beta CDR3 regions from RNA transcripts. The primer set for the first-round RT-PCR of the TCR CDR3 was HTBI. TCRdb analysed the multiplex PCR reads with MiXCR anew, one entry per CDR3 protein. The sample consists of about 480,000 distinct CDR3 sequences, approximately 25% of them appearing once. Sequenced: blood. The source of these receptors is a woman aged 25 to 39 with Graves' ophthalmopathy.

This clonotype was picked up many times. This rearrangement joins TRBV20-1 to TRBJ2-7; D is undetermined. Per germline, CDR1 DFQATT and CDR2 SNEGSKA (reference sequence). V shed 6 bases and J shed 1 base, with 16 bases lying between them. This CDR3 contains 14 residues. The CDR3 DNA reads as TGCAGTGCCATATCGCCGACCAAATCCTACGAGCAGTACTTC. Protein sequence: CSAISPTKSYEQYF.

This clonotype was counted at least ten times. The V and J genes are TRBV6-1 and TRBJ2-7, with D possibly matching TRBD1 (6 bases). CDR3 length equals 15 residues. Germline V gene data show CDR1 as MNHNS and CDR2 as SASEGT. V lost 4 bases and J 3 bases, leaving 16 bases between the germline ends. CDR3: CASSGAGTSYYEQYF. In DNA, the CDR3 is TGTGCCAGCAGTGGGGCCGGGACAAGCTACTACGAGCAGTACTTC.

The genes are TRBV7-2 and TRBJ2-7; D gene ambiguous. This CDR3 is 13 amino acids long. CDR1 is SGHTA, CDR2 FQGNSA, per germline. The germline V and J ends were trimmed by 2 bases and 1 base, with 6 bases remaining between them. Written as DNA, the CDR3 is TGTGCCAGCAGCTTATGGGTTTCCTACGAGCAGTACTTC. Translation gives CASSLWVSYEQYF.

This clonotype has a count of ten or more. V and J are TRBV28 and TRBJ2-4, with 7 bases aligning to TRBD1. Germline CDR1 and CDR2: MDHEN and SYDVKM. Trimming took 3 bases from V and 1 from J; bases not matched to a gene: 15. This CDR3 is 19 amino acids long. CDR3 region: CASSLALEGAGSAKNIQYF. CDR3 coding DNA: TGTGCCAGCAGTTTGGCGCTCGAGGGGGCAGGTAGTGCCAAAAACATTCAGTACTTC.

This clonotype appeared many times. The chain links TRBV20-1 to TRBJ2-5; D is undetermined. CDR3 length equals 12 residues. Germline CDR1 is DFQATT and CDR2 is SNEGSKA (reference sequence). V lost 2 bases to trimming and J lost 0 bases, with 4 bases between them. The CDR3 coding sequence is TGCAGTGCTAGAACAGACCAAGAGACCCAGTACTTC. Translated, it gives CSARTDQETQYF.

With regard to this clonotype: A single base separates this from a much larger clone, so it may be a read error. The gene calls are TRBV6-1 and TRBJ2-3; possibly TRBD1 for D (7 bases). Germline V gene lookup returns CDR1 MNHNS and CDR2 SASEGT. The CDR3 extends over 13 amino acids. The V end was cut by 6 bases, the J end by 2 bases, with 9 bases between. The CDR3 is CASREGATDTQYF. CDR3 DNA sequence: TGTGCCAGCAGGGAGGGGGCCACAGATACGCAGTATTTT.

This clonotype appeared many times. This chain connects TRBV6-2 or TRBV6-3 to TRBJ2-2, with D possibly matching TRBD1 (5 bases). Trimming stripped 5 bases from V and 4 bases from J, with 11 bases between. The CDR3 runs to 14 residues. Germline loops: CDR1 MNHEY, CDR2 SVGEGT. This chain's CDR3 is CASSRGTTTGELFF. CDR3 DNA sequence: TGTGCCAGCAGTAGGGGAACGACCACCGGGGAGCTGTTTTTT.

This clonotype was observed many times. The V and J genes are TRBV7-9 and TRBJ1-1; 7 bases fit TRBD1. Trimming took 3 bases from V and 4 from J; bases not matched to a gene: 5. CDR3 size: 14 residues. Germline-derived CDR1 and CDR2 are SEHNR and FQNEAQ (reference sequence). The CDR3 bases are TGTGCCAGCAGCTTTGACAGGGAGAGCACTGAAGCTTTCTTT. It translates to CASSFDRESTEAFF.

Turning to this clonotype: Given a much more abundant clone one base away, this may be a read error. V is TRBV6-9 and J is TRBJ2-7; no definite D call. There are 13 residues in the CDR3. Trimming took off 6 bases at V and 2 bases at J, with 11 bases between the two ends. The V gene's germline CDR1 is MNHGY and CDR2 SVAAGI. The CDR3 sequence is CASRRPVTYEQYF. The CDR3 nucleotides read TGTGCCAGCAGACGGCCTGTTACCTACGAGCAGTACTTC.

The chain carries TRBV27 and TRBJ2-2; D unclear. The CDR3 is 15 amino acids. V dropped 1 base and J dropped 1 base, with 7 bases sitting between them. Germline lookup yields CDR1 MNHEY and CDR2 SMNVEV (reference sequence). The CDR3 nucleotides are TGTGCCAGCAGTTTATGGCGAGGGAACACCGGGGAGCTGTTTTTT. This encodes CASSLWRGNTGELFF.